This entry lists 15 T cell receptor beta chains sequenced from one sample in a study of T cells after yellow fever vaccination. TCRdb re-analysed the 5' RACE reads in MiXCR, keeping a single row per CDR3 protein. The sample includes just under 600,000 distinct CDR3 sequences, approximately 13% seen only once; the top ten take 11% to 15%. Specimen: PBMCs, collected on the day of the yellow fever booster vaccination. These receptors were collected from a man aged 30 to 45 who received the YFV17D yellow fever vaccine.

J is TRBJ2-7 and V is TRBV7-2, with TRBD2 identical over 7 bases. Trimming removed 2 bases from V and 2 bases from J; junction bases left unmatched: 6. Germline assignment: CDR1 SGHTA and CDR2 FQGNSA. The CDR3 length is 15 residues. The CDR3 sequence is CASSLSPGTTYEQYF. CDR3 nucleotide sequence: TGTGCCAGCAGCTTATCCCCCGGGACTACCTACGAGCAGTACTTC. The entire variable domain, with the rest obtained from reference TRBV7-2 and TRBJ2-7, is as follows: GAGVSQSPSNKVTEKGKDVELRCDPISGHTALYWYRQSLGQGLEFLIYFQGNSAPDKSGLPSDRFSAERTGGSVSTLTIQRTQQEDSAVYLCASSLSPGTTYEQYFGPGTRLTVT.

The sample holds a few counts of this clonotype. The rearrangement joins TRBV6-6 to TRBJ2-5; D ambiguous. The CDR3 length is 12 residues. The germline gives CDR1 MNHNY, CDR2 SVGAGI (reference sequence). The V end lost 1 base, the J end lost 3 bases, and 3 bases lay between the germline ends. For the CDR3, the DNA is TGTGCCAGCAGTTACTTAGAAGAGACCCAGTACTTC. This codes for CASSYLEETQYF.

The CDR3 sequence is CASSRGLAGANEQYF. CDR3 coding DNA: TGTGCCAGCAGCCGCGGACTAGCGGGAGCTAACGAGCAGTACTTC. V and J are TRBV7-2 and TRBJ2-7; the match to TRBD2 covers 13 bases. The CDR3 spans 15 residues. Trimming removed 5 bases from V and 5 bases from J; junction bases left unmatched: 6. CDR1 and CDR2 (germline): SGHTA, FQGNSA. The variable domain in full, with the rest retrieved from reference TRBV7-2 and TRBJ2-7, is GAGVSQSPSNKVTEKGKDVELRCDPISGHTALYWYRQSLGQGLEFLIYFQGNSAPDKSGLPSDRFSAERTGGSVSTLTIQRTQQEDSAVYLCASSRGLAGANEQYFGPGTRLTVT.

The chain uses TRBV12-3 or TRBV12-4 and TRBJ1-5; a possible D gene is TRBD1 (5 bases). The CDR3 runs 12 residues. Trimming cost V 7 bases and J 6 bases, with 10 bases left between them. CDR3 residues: CASTNGGQPQHF. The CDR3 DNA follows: TGTGCCAGCACAAACGGGGGTCAGCCCCAGCATTTT.

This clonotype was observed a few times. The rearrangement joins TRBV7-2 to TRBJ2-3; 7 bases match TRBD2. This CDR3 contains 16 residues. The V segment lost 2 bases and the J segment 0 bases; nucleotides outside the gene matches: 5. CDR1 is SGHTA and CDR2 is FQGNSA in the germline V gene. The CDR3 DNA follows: TGTGCCAGCAGCTTACGTGGCGGGAGCAGCACAGATACGCAGTATTTT. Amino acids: CASSLRGGSSTDTQYF.

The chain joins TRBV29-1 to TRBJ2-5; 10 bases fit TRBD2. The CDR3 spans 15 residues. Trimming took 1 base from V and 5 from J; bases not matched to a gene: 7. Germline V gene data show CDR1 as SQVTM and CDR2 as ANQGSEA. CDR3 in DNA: TGCAGCGTTGAAGGACTAGCGGGCCCCAGGGAGACCCAGTACTTC. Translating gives CSVEGLAGPRETQYF.

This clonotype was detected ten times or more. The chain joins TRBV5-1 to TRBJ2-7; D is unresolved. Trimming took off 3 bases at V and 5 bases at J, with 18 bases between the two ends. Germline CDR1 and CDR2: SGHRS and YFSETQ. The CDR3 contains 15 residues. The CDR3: CASSSWTDQLNEQYF. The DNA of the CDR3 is TGCGCCAGCAGCTCCTGGACGGACCAATTGAACGAGCAGTACTTC.

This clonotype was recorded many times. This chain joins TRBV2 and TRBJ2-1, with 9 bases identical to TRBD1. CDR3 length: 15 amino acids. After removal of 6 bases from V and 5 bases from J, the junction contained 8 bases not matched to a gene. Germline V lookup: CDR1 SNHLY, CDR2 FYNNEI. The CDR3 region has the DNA TGTGCCAGCAGCCCGGGACAGGGACTTCACAATGAGCAGTTCTTC. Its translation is CASSPGQGLHNEQFF.

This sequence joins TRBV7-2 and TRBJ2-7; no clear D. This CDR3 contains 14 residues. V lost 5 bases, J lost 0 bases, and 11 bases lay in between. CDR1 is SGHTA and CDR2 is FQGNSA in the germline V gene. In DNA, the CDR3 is TGTGCCAGCAGCCTCAGTCTGAGCTCCTACGAGCAGTACTTC. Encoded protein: CASSLSLSSYEQYF.

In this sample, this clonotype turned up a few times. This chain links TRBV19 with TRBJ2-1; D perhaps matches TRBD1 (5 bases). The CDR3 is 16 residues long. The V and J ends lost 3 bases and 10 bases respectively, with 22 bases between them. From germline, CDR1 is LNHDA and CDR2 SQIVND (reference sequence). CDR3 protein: CASSILDRISPGEQFF. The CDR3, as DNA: TGTGCCAGTAGTATCCTGGATCGCATTAGTCCAGGGGAGCAGTTCTTC.

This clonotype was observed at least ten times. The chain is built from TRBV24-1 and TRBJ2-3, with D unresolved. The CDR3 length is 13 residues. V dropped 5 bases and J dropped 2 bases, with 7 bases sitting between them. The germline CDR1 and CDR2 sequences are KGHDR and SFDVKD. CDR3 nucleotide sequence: TGTGCCACCAGTGCCGGAAACACAGATACGCAGTATTTT. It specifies CATSAGNTDTQYF.

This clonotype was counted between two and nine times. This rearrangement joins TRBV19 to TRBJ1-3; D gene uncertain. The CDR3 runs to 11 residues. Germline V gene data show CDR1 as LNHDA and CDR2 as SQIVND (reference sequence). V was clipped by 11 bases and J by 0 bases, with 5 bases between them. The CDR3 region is CAVNSGNTIYF. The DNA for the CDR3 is TGTGCCGTGAACTCTGGAAACACCATATATTTT.

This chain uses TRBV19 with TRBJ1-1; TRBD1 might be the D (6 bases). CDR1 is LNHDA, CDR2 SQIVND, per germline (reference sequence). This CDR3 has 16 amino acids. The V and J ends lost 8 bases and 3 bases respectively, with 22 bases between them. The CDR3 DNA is TGTGCCAGTCGCAACGGCGAGGGGGTTGGGTACACTGAAGCTTTCTTT. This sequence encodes CASRNGEGVGYTEAFF.

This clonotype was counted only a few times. This CDR3 reads CSADKRGTDTQYF. As DNA, the CDR3 is TGCAGTGCGGATAAGCGGGGGACAGATACGCAGTATTTT. V usage is TRBV20-1 and J usage is TRBJ2-3, with 8 bases that match TRBD2. Germline values: CDR1 DFQATT, CDR2 SNEGSKA (reference sequence). With V trimmed by 6 bases and J by 3 bases, 5 bases remained unmatched. CDR3 length equals 13 residues.

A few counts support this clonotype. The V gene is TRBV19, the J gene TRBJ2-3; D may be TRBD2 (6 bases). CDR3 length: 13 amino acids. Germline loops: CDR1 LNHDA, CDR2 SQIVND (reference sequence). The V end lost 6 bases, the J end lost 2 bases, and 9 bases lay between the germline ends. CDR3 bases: TGTGCCAGTAGGCGGGACTTCACAGATACGCAGTATTTT. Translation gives CASRRDFTDTQYF.